Below, 3 T cell receptor beta chains from the same sample are listed, as sequenced in a study of OX40 agonist ivuxolimab in advanced cancers. Produced via immunoSEQ multiplex PCR; TCRdb's table is partial and in-frame only. The sample consists of about 31,000 clones, around nine tenths of them appearing once. The source material was CD4+ or CD8+ T cells sorted from blood, sampled in a trial of the OX40 agonist ivuxolimab. Receptors were obtained from an adult with an advanced solid tumor such as melanoma, head and neck, liver or kidney cancer.

The V and J genes are TRBV7-6 and TRBJ1-1; 7 bases match TRBD1. The germline V gene has CDR1 SGHVS and CDR2 FNYEAQ. The CDR3 is 15 amino acids. V shed 5 bases and J 5 bases; nucleotides not matched to a gene: 11. CDR3 sequence: CASSPLAGGWTEAFF. Here the CDR3 DNA reads TGTGCCAGCAGCCCTTTGGCAGGGGGTTGGACTGAAGCTTTCTTT.

This chain connects TRBV19 to TRBJ1-6, with 7 bases aligning to TRBD1. This CDR3 comprises 13 residues. The germline V gene has CDR1 LNHDA and CDR2 SQIVND (reference sequence). Trimming took 6 bases from V and 6 from J; bases not matched to a gene: 2. CDR3 region: CASSYRGNSPLHF. The CDR3 DNA reads TGTGCCAGTAGCTACAGGGGTAATTCACCCCTCCACTTT.

The genes are TRBV4-1 and TRBJ1-1, with 9 bases that match TRBD1. The CDR3 loop spans 14 amino acids. V was pared by 2 bases and J by 11 bases, with 9 bases of the junction left unmatched. Germline assignment: CDR1 MGHRA and CDR2 YSYEKL. The CDR3 DNA reads as TGCGCCAGCAGCCAAATACAGGGGGCGCGTACTGCTTTCTTT. Protein product: CASSQIQGARTAFF.